This T cell receptor (beta chain) was recorded in a study of T-cell reconstitution after alpha-beta-depleted transplantation in children. For TCRbeta, the library was prepared with unique molecular identifiers. TCRdb re-called the PCR reads with MiXCR, one entry per CDR3 protein. The data hold about 540,000 distinct CDR3 sequences, with about 17% observed a single time. The CDR3 loop spans 15 amino acids. Germline CDR1 is SGHRS and CDR2 is YFSETQ. This clonotype was counted ten times or more. Germline is not matched at one junction end, which may reflect a read error. Here the sequenced sample was PBMCs from the stem cell graft donor, taken from the stem cell graft. The receptor was derived from a human donor who donated a stem cell graft to a child with acute lymphoblastic leukemia. The chain recombines TRBV5-1 with TRBJ2-1; 8 nucleotides line up with TRBD2. The CDR3 sequence is CASSFTSGSYNEQFF. Here the CDR3 DNA reads TGTGCCAGCAGTTTTACTAGCGGCTCCTACAATGAGCAGTTCTTC.